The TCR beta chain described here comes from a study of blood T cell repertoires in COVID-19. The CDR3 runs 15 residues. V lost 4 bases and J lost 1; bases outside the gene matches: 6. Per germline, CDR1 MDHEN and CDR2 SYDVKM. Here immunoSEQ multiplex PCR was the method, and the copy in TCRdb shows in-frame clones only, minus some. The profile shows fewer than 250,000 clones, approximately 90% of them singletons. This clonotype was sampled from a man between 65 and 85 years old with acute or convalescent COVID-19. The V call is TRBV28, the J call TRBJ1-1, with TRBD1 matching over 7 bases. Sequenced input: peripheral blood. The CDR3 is CASSSSGGRNTEAFF. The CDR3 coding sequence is TGTGCCAGCAGTTCCTCAGGGGGACGGAACACTGAAGCTTTCTTT.